This TCR beta chain originates from a study of T cell repertoires and HLA-DP antigens. Across the whole study: Transduced HeLa cells presented HLA-DP to CD4+ T cells.

Average purity of the negatively selected CD4+ T cells was 95% to 98%. Purity of the untouched CD4+ T cells was approximately 98%. The method was immunoSEQ multiplex PCR; TCRdb's version includes in-frame clones alone and lacks a portion of them. The data show roughly 120,000 clones, around 92% seen once. This clone occurred once. Its antigen remains unidentified. The germline V and J ends were trimmed by 4 bases and 8 bases, with 12 bases remaining between them. Per the germline V gene, CDR1 is SGDLS and CDR2 is YYNGEE. The CDR3 consists of 13 residues. The study's findings and limits: Total CD4+ responders were stimulated by HeLa antigen-presenting cells.

The clonotype comes from a woman aged 18 to 35 in good health and CMV-seronegative. Sequencing used CD4+ T cells from PBMCs. The chain is built from TRBV9 and TRBJ1-4, with D uncertain. The DNA of the CDR3 is TGTGCCAGCAGCTCCTCCCCCCGGGAAAAACTGTTTTTT. Its protein is CASSSSPREKLFF. The variable domain in full, with the rest retrieved from reference TRBV9 and TRBJ1-4, is DSGVTQTPKHLITATGQRVTLRCSPRSGDLSVYWYQQSLDQGLQFLIQYYNGEERAKGNILERFSAQQFPDLHSELNLSSLELGDSALYFCASSSSPREKLFFGSGTQLSVL.